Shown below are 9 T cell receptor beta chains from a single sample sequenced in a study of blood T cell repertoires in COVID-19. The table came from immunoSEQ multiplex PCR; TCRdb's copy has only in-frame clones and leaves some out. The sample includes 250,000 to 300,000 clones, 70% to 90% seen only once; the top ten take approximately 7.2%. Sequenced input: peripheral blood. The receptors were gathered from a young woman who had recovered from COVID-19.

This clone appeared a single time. CDR3 residues: CASSLAGQAAGAEAFF. CDR3 sequence (DNA): TGTGCCAGCAGCTTGGCGGGACAGGCTGCAGGTGCTGAAGCTTTCTTT. The rearrangement joins TRBV5-4 to TRBJ1-1, with 8 bases that match TRBD1. From germline, CDR1 is SGHNT and CDR2 YYREEE (reference sequence). This CDR3 is built from 16 residues. Trimming cost V 0 bases and J 6 bases; bases outside gene matches: 10.

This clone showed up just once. The CDR3 coding sequence is TGTGCCACCAGTGGCTCTGGCGGGGGGAGGGAGACCCAGTACTTC. Translating it yields CATSGSGGGRETQYF. The chain recombines TRBV24-1 with TRBJ2-5; TRBD2 aligns across 8 bases. This CDR3 comprises 15 residues. V shed 5 bases, J shed 5 bases, and the junction held 9 bases outside the gene matches. The germline gives CDR1 KGHDR, CDR2 SFDVKD.

CDR3 nucleotides: TGTGCCAGCAGCCGCTCCAAACGGGAGCAAGAGACCCAGTACTTC. It yields the protein CASSRSKREQETQYF. This chain connects TRBV4-2 to TRBJ2-5; D is perhaps TRBD2 (6 bases). Germline V gives CDR1 LGHNA, CDR2 YNFKEQ. The CDR3 length is 15 residues. V dropped 4 bases and J dropped 2 bases, with 14 bases sitting between them.

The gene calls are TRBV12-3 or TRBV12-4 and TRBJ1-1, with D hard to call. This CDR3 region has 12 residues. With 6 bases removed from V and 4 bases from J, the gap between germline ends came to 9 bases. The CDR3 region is CASSLRGTEAFF. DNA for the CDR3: TGTGCCAGCAGCCTCCGGGGCACTGAAGCTTTCTTT.

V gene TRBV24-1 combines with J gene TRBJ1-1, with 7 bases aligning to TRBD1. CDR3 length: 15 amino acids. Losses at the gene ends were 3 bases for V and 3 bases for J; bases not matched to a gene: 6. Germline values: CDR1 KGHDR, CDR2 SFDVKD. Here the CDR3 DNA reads TGTGCCACCAGTGATGATGGCAGGGGGGACACTGAAGCTTTCTTT. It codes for CATSDDGRGDTEAFF.

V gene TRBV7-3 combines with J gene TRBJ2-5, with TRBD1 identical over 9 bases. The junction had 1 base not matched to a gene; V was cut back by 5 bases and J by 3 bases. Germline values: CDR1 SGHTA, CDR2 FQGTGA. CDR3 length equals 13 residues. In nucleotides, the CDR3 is TGTGCCAGCAGCCGGACAGGGGAAGAGACCCAGTACTTC. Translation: CASSRTGEETQYF.

The CDR3 bases are TGTGCCAGCTACGACAGGGGTTCCTACGAGCAGTACTTC. Its translation: CASYDRGSYEQYF. The genes are TRBV28 and TRBJ2-7, with TRBD1 matching 8 bases. Germline-derived CDR1 and CDR2 are MDHEN and SYDVKM. The CDR3 length is 13 residues. V lost 8 bases, J lost 1 base, and 4 bases stayed unmatched. The whole variable domain, remainder taken from reference TRBV28 and TRBJ2-7, is DVKVTQSSRYLVKRTGEKVFLECVQDMDHENMFWYRQDPGLGLRLIYFSYDVKMKEKGDIPEGYSVSREKKERFSLILESASTNQTSMYLCASYDRGSYEQYFGPGTRLTVT.

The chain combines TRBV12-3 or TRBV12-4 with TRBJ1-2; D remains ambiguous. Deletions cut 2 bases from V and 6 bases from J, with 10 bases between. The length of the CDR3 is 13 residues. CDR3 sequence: CASSLFTGNGYTF. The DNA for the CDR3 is TGTGCCAGCAGTTTATTCACCGGGAATGGCTACACCTTC.

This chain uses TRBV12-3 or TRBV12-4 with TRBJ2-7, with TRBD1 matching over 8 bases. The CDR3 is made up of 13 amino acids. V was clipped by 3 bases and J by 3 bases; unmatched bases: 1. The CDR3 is CASSFGQGYEQYF. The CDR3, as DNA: TGTGCCAGCAGTTTCGGACAGGGCTACGAGCAGTACTTC.